Listed here is a single T cell receptor (beta chain). The sample originates from a study of regulatory T cells in long-lasting Graves disease. Arm-PCR of CDR3 regions and iRepertoire HTBI primers were used to build TCR beta libraries. Original methodology: Overall, samples carried 60 to 65 TRBV and 14 TRBJ segments. TCRdb ran MiXCR on the multiplex PCR reads and lists one entry per CDR3 protein. None of the V and J calls come from the authors' own analysis; TCRdb made them. Counted here are more than 650,000 distinct CDR3 sequences, around 30% occurring once; the ten biggest clones make up around 42%. The time point is: persistent/refractory GD, antithyroid drugs over 5 years with positive TRAb. The TCR library was made from RNA extracted from PBMCs. American Thyroid Association guidelines served as the basis for diagnosing Graves' disease. EDTA tubes collected approximately 10 milliliters of peripheral blood.

The sequence came from a female donor with Graves disease. The sequenced sample was peripheral blood mononuclear cells (PBMCs), obtained when the disease was refractory, from a patient treated with antithyroid drugs.

DNA of the CDR3: TGTGCCAGCAGCGTACTACAGGGTTGGACTGAAGCTTTCTTT. As protein: CASSVLQGWTEAFF. The chain has TRBV7-8 and TRBJ1-1; the D gene is possibly TRBD1 (6 bases). CDR1 is SGHVS and CDR2 is FQNEAQ in the germline V gene. The CDR3 is 14 residues long. Between the trimmed V and J ends, which lost 5 bases and 5 bases, there was a span of 15 bases.